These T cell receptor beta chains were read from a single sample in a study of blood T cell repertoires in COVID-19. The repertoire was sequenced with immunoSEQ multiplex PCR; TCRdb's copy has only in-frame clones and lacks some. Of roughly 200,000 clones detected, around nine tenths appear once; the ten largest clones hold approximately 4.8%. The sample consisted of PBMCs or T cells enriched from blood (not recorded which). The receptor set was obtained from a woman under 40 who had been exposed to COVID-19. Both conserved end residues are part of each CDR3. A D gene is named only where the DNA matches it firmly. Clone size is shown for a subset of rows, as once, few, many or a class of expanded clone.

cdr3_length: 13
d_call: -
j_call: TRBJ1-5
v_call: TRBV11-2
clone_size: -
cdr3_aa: CASTLSGDQPQHF
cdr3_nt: TGTGCCAGCACCTTATCGGGTGACCAGCCCCAGCATTTT

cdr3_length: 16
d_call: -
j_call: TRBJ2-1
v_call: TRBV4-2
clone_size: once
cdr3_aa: CASSNRQRSSYNEQFF
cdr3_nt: TGTGCCAGCAGCAATCGACAGAGGAGCTCCTACAATGAGCAGTTCTTC

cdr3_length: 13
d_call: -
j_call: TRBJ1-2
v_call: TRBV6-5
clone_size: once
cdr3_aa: CASKTGRAGGYTF
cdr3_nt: TGTGCCAGCAAAACAGGTCGGGCAGGGGGCTACACCTTC

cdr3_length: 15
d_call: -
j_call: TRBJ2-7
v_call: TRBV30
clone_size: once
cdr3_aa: CAWGPRAARSYEQYF
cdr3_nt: TGTGCCTGGGGCCCCAGGGCAGCCCGGTCCTACGAGCAGTACTTC

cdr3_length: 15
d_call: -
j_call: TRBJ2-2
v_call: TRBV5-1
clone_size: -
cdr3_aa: CASSLGQHPTGELFF
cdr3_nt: TGCGCCAGCAGCTTGGGACAGCATCCTACCGGGGAGCTGTTTTTT

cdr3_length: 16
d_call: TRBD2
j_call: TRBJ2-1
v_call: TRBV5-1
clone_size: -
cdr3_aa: CASRELSGGDYNEQFF
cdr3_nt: TGCGCCAGCCGTGAACTTAGCGGGGGGGACTACAATGAGCAGTTCTTC

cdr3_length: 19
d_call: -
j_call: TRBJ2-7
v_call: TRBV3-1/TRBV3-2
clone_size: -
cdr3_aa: CASSQDLPSGVPLSYEQYF
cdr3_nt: TGTGCCAGCAGCCAAGATTTGCCCTCAGGGGTCCCCCTCTCCTACGAGCAGTACTTC

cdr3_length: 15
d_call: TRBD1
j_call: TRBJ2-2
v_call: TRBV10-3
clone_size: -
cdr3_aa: CAISSGQGFTGELFF
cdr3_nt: TGTGCCATCAGTTCGGGACAGGGCTTCACCGGGGAGCTGTTTTTT

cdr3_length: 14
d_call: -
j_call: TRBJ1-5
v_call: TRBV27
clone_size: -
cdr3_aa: CASSSPGGNQPQHF
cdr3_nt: TGTGCCAGCAGCTCACCGGGGGGCAATCAGCCCCAGCATTTT

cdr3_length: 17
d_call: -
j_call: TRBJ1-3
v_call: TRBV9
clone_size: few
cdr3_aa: CASSVGGWGDSGNTIYF
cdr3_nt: TGTGCCAGCAGCGTAGGGGGTTGGGGCGACTCTGGAAACACCATATATTTT

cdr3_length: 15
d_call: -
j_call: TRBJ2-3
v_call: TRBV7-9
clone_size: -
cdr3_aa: CASSLQGGATDTQYF
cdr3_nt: TGTGCCAGCAGCTTACAAGGGGGGGCCACAGATACGCAGTATTTT

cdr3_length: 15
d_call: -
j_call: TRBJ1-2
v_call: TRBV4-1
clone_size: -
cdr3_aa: CASSRAGETNYGYTF
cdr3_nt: TGCGCCAGCAGCCGTGCCGGAGAGACTAACTATGGCTACACCTTC

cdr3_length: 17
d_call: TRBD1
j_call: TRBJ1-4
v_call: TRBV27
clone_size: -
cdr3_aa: CASSLGWDRGRGEKLFF
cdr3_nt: TGTGCCAGCAGTTTAGGGTGGGACAGGGGACGAGGTGAAAAACTGTTTTTT

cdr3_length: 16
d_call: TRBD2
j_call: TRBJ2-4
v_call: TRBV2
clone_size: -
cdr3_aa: CASSGGTSGAKNIQYF
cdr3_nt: TGTGCCAGCAGTGGAGGGACTAGCGGGGCCAAAAACATTCAGTACTTC

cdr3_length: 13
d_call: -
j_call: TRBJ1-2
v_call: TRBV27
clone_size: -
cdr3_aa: CASSLYVDYGYTF
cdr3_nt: TGTGCCAGCAGTTTATATGTAGACTATGGCTACACCTTC

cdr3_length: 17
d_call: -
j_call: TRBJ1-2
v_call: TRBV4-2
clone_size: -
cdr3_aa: CASSQDPLAPGNYGYTF
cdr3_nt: TGTGCCAGCAGCCAAGATCCCCTTGCCCCGGGTAACTATGGCTACACCTTC

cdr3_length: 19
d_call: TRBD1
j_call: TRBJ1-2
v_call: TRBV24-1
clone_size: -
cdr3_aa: CATSPATGTPTEANYGYTF
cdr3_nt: TGTGCCACCAGTCCCGCGACAGGGACCCCGACCGAAGCTAACTATGGCTACACCTTC

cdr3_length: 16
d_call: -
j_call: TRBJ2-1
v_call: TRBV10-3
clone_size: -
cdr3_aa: CAISPSRGGEYNEQFF
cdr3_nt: TGTGCCATCAGTCCCTCGAGGGGGGGTGAATACAATGAGCAGTTCTTC

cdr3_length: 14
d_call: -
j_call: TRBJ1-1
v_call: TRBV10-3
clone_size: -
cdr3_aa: CAISGTGRSTEAFF
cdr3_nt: TGTGCCATCAGTGGTACAGGGCGATCCACTGAAGCTTTCTTT

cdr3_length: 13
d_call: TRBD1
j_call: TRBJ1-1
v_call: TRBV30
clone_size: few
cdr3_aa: CAWMGRGLTEAFF
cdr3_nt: TGTGCCTGGATGGGCAGGGGGCTCACTGAAGCTTTCTTT

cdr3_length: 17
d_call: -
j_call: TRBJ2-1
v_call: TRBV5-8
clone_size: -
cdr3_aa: CASSLALRTQSYNEQFF
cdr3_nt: TGTGCCAGCAGCTTGGCCCTAAGGACTCAATCCTACAATGAGCAGTTCTTC

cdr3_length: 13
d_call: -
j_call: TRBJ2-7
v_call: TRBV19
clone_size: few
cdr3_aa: CASSTQQGYEQYF
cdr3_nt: TGTGCCAGTAGTACGCAACAGGGCTACGAGCAGTACTTC

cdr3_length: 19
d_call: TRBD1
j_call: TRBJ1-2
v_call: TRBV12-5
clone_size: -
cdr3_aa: CASGPRWEDRDRDHYGYTF
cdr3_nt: TGTGCTAGTGGCCCGAGGTGGGAGGACCGGGACAGGGATCACTATGGCTACACCTTC

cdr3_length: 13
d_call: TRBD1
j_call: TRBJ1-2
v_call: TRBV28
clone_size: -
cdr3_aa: CASTTRGPYGYTF
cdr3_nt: TGTGCCAGCACAACTAGGGGGCCCTATGGCTACACCTTC

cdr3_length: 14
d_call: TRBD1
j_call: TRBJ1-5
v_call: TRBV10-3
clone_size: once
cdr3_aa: CAIKPDRGAQPQHF
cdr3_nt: TGTGCCATCAAACCGGACAGGGGGGCTCAGCCCCAGCATTTT

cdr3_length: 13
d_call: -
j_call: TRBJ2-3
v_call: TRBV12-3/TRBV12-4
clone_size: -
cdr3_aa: CASSFGRTDTQYF
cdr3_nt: TGTGCCAGCAGTTTTGGGAGGACAGATACGCAGTATTTT

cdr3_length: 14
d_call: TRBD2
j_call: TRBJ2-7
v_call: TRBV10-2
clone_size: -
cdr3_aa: CASRDRGGAYEQYF
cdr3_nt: TGCGCCAGCAGGGACCGCGGGGGGGCCTACGAGCAGTACTTC

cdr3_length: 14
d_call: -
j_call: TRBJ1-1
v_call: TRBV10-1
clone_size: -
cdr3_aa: CASSESTGNTEAFF
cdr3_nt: TGCGCCAGCAGTGAATCGACAGGGAACACTGAAGCTTTCTTT

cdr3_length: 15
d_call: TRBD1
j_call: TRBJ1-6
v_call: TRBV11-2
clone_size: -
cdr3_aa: CASSLEQGPGSPLHF
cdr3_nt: TGTGCCAGCAGCTTAGAACAGGGGCCCGGGTCACCCCTCCACTTT

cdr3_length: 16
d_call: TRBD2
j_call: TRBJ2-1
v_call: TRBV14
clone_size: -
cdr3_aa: CASSAGLAGALGEQFF
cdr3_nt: TGTGCCAGCAGCGCCGGACTAGCGGGGGCCCTAGGGGAGCAGTTCTTC

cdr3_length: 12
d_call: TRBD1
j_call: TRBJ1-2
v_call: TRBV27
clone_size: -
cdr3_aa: CASSLDRVGYTF
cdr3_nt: TGTGCCAGCAGTTTGGACAGGGTCGGCTACACCTTC

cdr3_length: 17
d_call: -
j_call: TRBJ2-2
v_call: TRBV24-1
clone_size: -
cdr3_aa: CATSDLGLTPNTGELFF
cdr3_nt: TGTGCCACCAGTGATTTAGGACTAACCCCGAACACCGGGGAGCTGTTTTTT

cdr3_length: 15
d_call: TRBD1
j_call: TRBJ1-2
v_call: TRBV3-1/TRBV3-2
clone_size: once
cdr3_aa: CASSQGQGRDYGYTF
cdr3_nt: TGTGCCAGCAGCCAAGGACAGGGGAGGGACTATGGCTACACCTTC

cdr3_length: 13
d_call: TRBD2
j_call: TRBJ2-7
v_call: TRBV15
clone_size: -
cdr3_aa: CATKRSGTYEQYF
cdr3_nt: TGTGCCACCAAGCGGAGCGGGACCTACGAGCAGTACTTC

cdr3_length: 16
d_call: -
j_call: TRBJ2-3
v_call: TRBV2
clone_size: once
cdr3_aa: CASSPPSGLSTDTQYF
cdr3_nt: TGTGCCAGCAGTCCTCCTTCCGGACTTAGCACAGATACGCAGTATTTT

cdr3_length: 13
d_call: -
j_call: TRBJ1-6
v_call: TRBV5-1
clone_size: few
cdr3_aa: CASSQGMGSPLHF
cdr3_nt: TGCGCCAGCAGCCAGGGCATGGGTTCACCCCTCCACTTT

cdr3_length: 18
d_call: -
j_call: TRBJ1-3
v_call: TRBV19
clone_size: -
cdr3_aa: CASTQVRESGASGNTIYF
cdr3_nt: TGTGCCAGTACTCAAGTGAGGGAATCTGGAGCCTCTGGAAACACCATATATTTT

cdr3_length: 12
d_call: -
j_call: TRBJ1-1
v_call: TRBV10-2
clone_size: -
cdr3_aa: CASSARGGEAFF
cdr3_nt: TGCGCCAGCAGTGCTAGGGGGGGGGAAGCTTTCTTT

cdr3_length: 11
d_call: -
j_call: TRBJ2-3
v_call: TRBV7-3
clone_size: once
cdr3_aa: CASSFGDTQYF
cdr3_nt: TGTGCCAGCAGCTTCGGGGATACGCAGTATTTT

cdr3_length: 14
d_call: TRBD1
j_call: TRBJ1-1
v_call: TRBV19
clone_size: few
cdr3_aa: CASSTGQENTEAFF
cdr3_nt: TGTGCCAGTAGTACGGGACAGGAGAACACTGAAGCTTTCTTT